A single sample is the source of the 7 T cell receptor beta chains below, sequenced in a study of human T cells and chemical hapten exposure. The time point: pre-sensitization, week 0. Treatment in this sample: therapeutic diphenylcyclopropenone sensitization with weekly scalp DPC. MiXCR, applied by TCRdb to the RACE reads, yields one record per CDR3 protein. The data contain more than 300,000 distinct CDR3 sequences, approximately 5% of them singletons. Here the sequenced sample was whole blood, taken in connection with sensitization to the hapten diphenylcyclopropenone (DPC). Receptors originate from a woman aged 50 to 60 with alopecia areata. Some clones in this sample may be carry-over from other donors' samples.

The genes are TRBV7-9 and TRBJ2-1; TRBD1 is a possible D gene (6 bases). CDR3 size: 15 residues. Trimming pared 0 bases from V and 7 bases from J, leaving 13 bases between. The germline CDR1 and CDR2 sequences are SEHNR and FQNEAQ (reference sequence). This CDR3 is CASSLAGTKWNEQFF. The CDR3 DNA follows: TGTGCCAGCAGCTTAGCAGGGACAAAATGGAATGAGCAGTTCTTC.

At least ten counts were recorded for this clonotype. The J gene is TRBJ1-1, the V gene TRBV5-1; 7 bases align to TRBD1. V dropped 3 bases and J dropped 3; count of bases not matched to a gene: 5. The CDR3 totals 14 residues. Germline CDR1 and CDR2: SGHRS and YFSETQ. The chain's CDR3 is CASSSGQIDTEAFF. CDR3 sequence (DNA): TGCGCCAGCAGCTCGGGACAGATCGACACTGAAGCTTTCTTT.

The chain links TRBV5-1 to TRBJ2-7; weak D call: TRBD1 (6 bases). Germline lookup yields CDR1 SGHRS and CDR2 YFSETQ. The CDR3 consists of 15 residues. Trimming pared 4 bases from V and 1 base from J, leaving 15 bases between. The DNA for the CDR3 is TGCGCCAGCAGCAATCCACAGGGTCATTCCTACGAGCAGTACTTC. Encoded protein: CASSNPQGHSYEQYF.

This clonotype was observed a few times. The chain is built from TRBV7-9 and TRBJ1-1, with unresolved D. The V gene lost 4 bases and the J gene lost 1 base, with 10 bases spanning the gap. The CDR3 totals 14 residues. Germline V gene lookup returns CDR1 SEHNR and CDR2 FQNEAQ (reference sequence). The CDR3 DNA reads TGTGCCAGCAGCTCATTTCCTAAGAACACTGAAGCTTTCTTT. As protein: CASSSFPKNTEAFF.

This clonotype turned up a few times. V usage is TRBV6-1 and J usage is TRBJ1-1; the D gene is possibly TRBD1 (6 bases). V lost 8 bases and J lost 3, with 13 bases in between. Germline CDR1 MNHNS, CDR2 SASEGT. This CDR3 has 13 amino acids. Written as DNA, the CDR3 is TGTGCCAGCCAACAGGGCGCGTACACTGAAGCTTTCTTT. As protein: CASQQGAYTEAFF.

This clonotype has ten or more counts. This chain uses TRBV6-6 with TRBJ1-2; TRBD1 agrees at 7 bases. The CDR3 contains 13 residues. The trim removed 6 bases at V and 5 bases at J, leaving 6 bases unmatched. CDR1 is MNHNY, CDR2 SVGAGI, per germline (reference sequence). The CDR3 DNA reads as TGTGCCAGCAGAAGGGACAGAACTTATGGCTACACCTTC. It translates to CASRRDRTYGYTF.

The chain combines TRBV14 with TRBJ2-5; D not certain. Deletions cut 3 bases from V and 7 bases from J, with 9 bases between. This CDR3 contains 12 residues. CDR1 is SGHDN and CDR2 is FVKESK in the germline V gene. The CDR3 region is CASSQDWGTQYF. CDR3 bases: TGTGCCAGCAGCCAGGATTGGGGGACCCAGTACTTC.